This T cell receptor beta chain was sequenced during a study of blood T cell repertoires in COVID-19. Across the whole study: In each case, the material was cDNA or gDNA derived from T cells, B-cell-depleted T cells, or PBMCs.

The CDR3 is 17 residues long. Per the germline V gene, CDR1 is SQVTM and CDR2 is ANQGSEA. Trimming shortened V by 6 bases and J by 5 bases, and 28 bases separated the two germline ends. Per the original methods: Amplification from reference gene primers served as the basis for estimated nucleated cell counts. Here immunoSEQ multiplex PCR was the method, and the copy in TCRdb shows in-frame clones only, minus some. V and J calls and clone size come straight from that table; D and trimming were deduced from the DNA. The sample lists over 150,000 clones; around nine tenths were seen once. The sample was peripheral blood. This chain joins TRBV29-1 and TRBJ1-2; D is possibly TRBD1 (5 bases). The TCR comes from a man in his fifties who had recovered from COVID-19. The chain's CDR3 is CSVAWGGTAALLYGYTF. For the CDR3, the DNA is TGCAGCGTCGCATGGGGGGGGACTGCTGCCCTCCTATATGGCTACACCTTC.